The 5 T cell receptor beta chains listed next were all sequenced from one sample in a study of T cells in Graves' hyperthyroidism and ophthalmopathy (dated by TCRdb to between 2019 and 2020). Libraries came from multiplex PCR. Instrument used: Illumina HiSeq 2000. TCR beta CDR3 regions were amplified from RNA transcripts. The first round of RT-PCR for the TCR CDR3 was performed with the HTBI primer set and the Qiagen OneStep RT-PCR kit. TCRdb handled the public reads itself, with Q25 trimming in fastp and clone calling in MiXCR, and kept productive beta chains. Entries that share a CDR3 protein sequence are merged under the most common genes and DNA. Within this sample are some 600,000 distinct CDR3 sequences, with over 11% of them counted one time only. 5.5% to 7.5% of the sample is in the top ten clones. Material for sequencing was blood. Source of these receptors: a young woman with Graves' hyperthyroidism that later progressed to Graves' ophthalmopathy.

The chain carries TRBV30 and TRBJ1-2; D perhaps matches TRBD1 (5 bases). The CDR3 sequence is 13 residues long. CDR1 is GTSNPN and CDR2 is SVGIG in the germline V gene (reference sequence). V was pared by 3 bases and J by 8 bases, with 16 bases between. This CDR3 is CAWSVGLAQGYTF. CDR3 bases: TGTGCCTGGAGCGTGGGGCTAGCCCAAGGCTACACCTTC.

This clonotype was observed many times. This chain joins TRBV18 and TRBJ1-2, with 10 bases identical to TRBD1. The V segment lost 6 bases and the J segment 6 bases; nucleotides outside the gene matches: 7. CDR1 KGHSH and CDR2 LQKENI come from the germline V gene. There are 14 residues in the CDR3. The CDR3 protein is CASSPLGQGDGYTF. The CDR3 DNA follows: TGTGCCAGCTCTCCCCTCGGACAGGGGGATGGCTACACCTTC.

This clonotype was recorded a few times. V gene TRBV6-1 combines with J gene TRBJ1-1; 7 nucleotides match TRBD1. Germline V CDR1 and CDR2: MNHNS, SASEGT. The length of the CDR3 is 16 residues. V trimming: 5 bases; J trimming: 1 base; junction bases outside the gene matches: 10. This CDR3 reads CASSPREGARNTEAFF. In DNA form, the CDR3 reads TGTGCCAGCAGTCCCCGAGAGGGGGCAAGGAACACTGAAGCTTTCTTT.

This sequence joins TRBV19 and TRBJ2-1; no clear D gene. The germline V gene encodes CDR1 LNHDA and CDR2 SQIVND (reference sequence). The CDR3 spans 13 residues. V was pared by 6 bases and J by 2 bases, with 8 bases between. CDR3 in amino acids: CASRGFTYNEQFF. CDR3 bases: TGTGCCAGTAGGGGCTTTACCTACAATGAGCAGTTCTTC.

This clonotype was seen repeatedly, ten times or more. The chain carries TRBV6-2 or TRBV6-3 and TRBJ2-1; no reliable D call. The germline V gene encodes CDR1 MNHEY and CDR2 SVGEGT. The CDR3 runs 12 residues. Trimming left V 6 bases short and J 5 bases short, with 8 bases between. The CDR3 reads CASSPSDNEQFF. The CDR3 DNA follows: TGTGCCAGCAGCCCAAGTGACAATGAGCAGTTCTTC.